Following are 14 T cell receptor beta chains from one sample sequenced in a study of CD4 T cells in relation to SARS-CoV-2 and coronaviruses (dated by TCRdb to about 2021). The protocol used for the library was the immunoSEQ multiplex PCR assay. The clones in this table, taken by TCRdb from immuneACCESS, are in-frame only. Not every clone is retained; where verified, under half of the shortfall comes from an unresolved V gene, and the cause of the rest is unknown. The table for this sample lists 35,000 to 45,000 clones; 88% of them were counted only once. The ten largest make up roughly a tenth of the sample. Input material: memory CD4+ T cells from PBMCs. The cell subset or site tag for this specimen amounts to: memory (non-naive) CD4+ T cells. The source of these receptors is an adult with COVID-19.

V usage is TRBV19 and J usage is TRBJ1-1; D is possibly TRBD1 (6 bases). The length of the CDR3 is 13 residues. Germline V lookup: CDR1 LNHDA, CDR2 SQIVND (reference sequence). With 6 bases removed from V and 1 base from J, the gap between germline ends came to 9 bases. The CDR3 loop is CASRRQENTEAFF. The DNA for the CDR3 is TGTGCCAGTAGAAGACAGGAGAACACTGAAGCTTTCTTT.

The chain uses TRBV6-4 and TRBJ1-4, with TRBD1 as a possible D gene (6 bases). Germline V CDR1 and CDR2: MRHNA, SNTAGT. The CDR3 loop spans 13 amino acids. V dropped 5 bases and J dropped 7 bases, with 11 bases sitting between them. This CDR3 reads CASSRGAGEKLFF. The DNA of the CDR3 is TGTGCCAGCAGTCGGGGGGCTGGTGAAAAACTGTTTTTT.

This chain connects TRBV4-2 to TRBJ1-6; 7 bases fit TRBD1. The germline gives CDR1 LGHNA, CDR2 YNFKEQ. This CDR3 comprises 17 residues. V dropped 2 bases and J dropped 8; count of bases not matched to a gene: 12. CDR3 in DNA: TGTGCCAGCAGCCAATCTGGGACAGTTGGGGGGCATTCACCCCTCCACTTT. Its protein product is CASSQSGTVGGHSPLHF.

The CDR3 is CASSYSGSKVGSPLHF. The CDR3 DNA follows: TGTGCCAGCAGTTACTCTGGCTCGAAGGTTGGTTCACCCCTCCACTTT. The rearrangement joins TRBV6-5 to TRBJ1-6, with D uncertain. V was trimmed by 0 bases and J by 9 bases, leaving 15 bases between them. The CDR3 length is 16 residues. The germline gives CDR1 MNHEY, CDR2 SVGAGI.

The J gene is TRBJ2-5, the V gene TRBV29-1; 7 bases match TRBD2. Looked up from germline, CDR1 is SQVTM and CDR2 is ANQGSEA. The CDR3 covers 12 residues. Unmatched junction bases numbered 4, after V lost 7 bases and J lost 2 bases. CDR3 region: CSAGGNQETQYF. Here the CDR3 DNA reads TGCAGCGCGGGGGGAAATCAAGAGACCCAGTACTTC.

This clone was seen only once. The chain carries TRBV7-3 and TRBJ2-3; 7 bases are a match to TRBD1. Germline V CDR1 and CDR2: SGHTA, FQGTGA. Losses at the gene ends were 5 bases for V and 6 bases for J; bases not matched to a gene: 2. The CDR3 has 12 amino acids. CDR3 in amino acids: CASSEQGDTQYF. CDR3 DNA: TGTGCCAGCAGCGAACAGGGGGATACGCAGTATTTT.

The gene calls are TRBV5-8 and TRBJ1-1; 8 bases are a match to TRBD1. The CDR3 is 15 amino acids. CDR1 is SGHTS, CDR2 YDEGEE, per germline. The V and J ends lost 0 bases and 7 bases, in that order; junction bases with no gene match: 8. CDR3 bases: TGTGCCAGCAGCTTGGTTCTTTCAGGGGGCAATGAAGCTTTCTTT. This encodes CASSLVLSGGNEAFF.

This clone was counted once. The rearrangement uses TRBV5-1 and TRBJ2-5; TRBD2 aligns across 7 bases. V dropped 0 bases and J dropped 1; count of bases not matched to a gene: 3. The CDR3 is 15 residues long. Per germline, CDR1 SGHRS and CDR2 YFSETQ. In nucleotides, the CDR3 is TGCGCCAGCAGCTTGGGGGGCGGGGGCCAAGAGACCCAGTACTTC. Its translation: CASSLGGGGQETQYF.

The CDR3 sequence is CASSQVPLAGGLSYNEQFF. CDR3 nucleotide sequence: TGTGCCAGCAGCCAAGTTCCTCTAGCGGGGGGACTCTCCTACAATGAGCAGTTCTTC. V gene TRBV3-1 (or the pseudogene TRBV3-2) combines with J gene TRBJ2-1, with 11 bases aligning to TRBD2. The CDR3 is 19 residues long. Losses at the gene ends were 1 base for V and 0 bases for J; bases not matched to a gene: 8. Looked up from germline, CDR1 is LGHDT and CDR2 is YNNKEL (reference sequence).

CDR3 in DNA: TGTGCCAGCGGACTCGGAGGGAACGAGCAGTACTTC. This sequence encodes CASGLGGNEQYF. J is TRBJ2-7 and V is TRBV12-3 or TRBV12-4, with D perhaps TRBD2 (6 bases). V was clipped by 8 bases and J by 5 bases, with 13 bases between them. The CDR3 loop spans 12 amino acids.

V and J are TRBV6-5 and TRBJ1-3; D perhaps matches TRBD1 (6 bases). This CDR3 is 16 amino acids long. Trimming pared 2 bases from V and 0 bases from J, leaving 11 bases between. CDR1 and CDR2 from the germline V gene are MNHEY and SVGAGI. CDR3 in amino acids: CASSYGGGVSGNTIYF. DNA of the CDR3: TGTGCCAGCAGTTACGGTGGGGGCGTCTCTGGAAACACCATATATTTT.

The J gene is TRBJ2-5, the V gene TRBV7-3; a possible D gene is TRBD2 (5 bases). The CDR3 covers 16 residues. V was clipped by 1 base and J by 4 bases, with 16 bases between them. Looked up from germline, CDR1 is SGHTA and CDR2 is FQGTGA. CDR3 DNA sequence: TGTGCCAGCAGCTTAAGTAGCGTGGGGTTCGGAGAGACCCAGTACTTC. It codes for CASSLSSVGFGETQYF. The entire variable domain, with the rest obtained from reference TRBV7-3 and TRBJ2-5, is as follows: GAGVSQTPSNKVTEKGKYVELRCDPISGHTALYWYRQSLGQGPEFLIYFQGTGAADDSGLPNDRFFAVRPEGSVSTLKIQRTERGDSAVYLCASSLSSVGFGETQYFGPGTRLLVL.

V is TRBV5-1 and J is TRBJ2-3; TRBD2 might be the D (6 bases). V lost 4 bases and J 6 bases, leaving 18 bases between the germline ends. The CDR3 runs to 15 residues. Germline values: CDR1 SGHRS, CDR2 YFSETQ. As DNA, the CDR3 is TGCGCCAGCAGCCTACGCGGGACTCAAGGGGATACGCAGTATTTT. Translating gives CASSLRGTQGDTQYF.

V and J are TRBV11-3 and TRBJ1-2; perhaps TRBD1 as D (6 bases). CDR1 and CDR2 (germline): SGHNT, YENEEA. This CDR3 spans 14 amino acids. The germline V and J ends were trimmed by 5 bases and 4 bases, with 14 bases remaining between them. CDR3 sequence reads: CASSPGGGVYGYTF. CDR3 bases: TGTGCCAGCAGCCCGGGGGGGGGCGTCTATGGCTACACCTTC. The whole variable domain, remainder taken from reference TRBV11-3 and TRBJ1-2, is EAGVVQSPRYKIIEKKQPVAFWCNPISGHNTLYWYLQNLGQGPELLIRYENEEAVDDSQLPKDRFSAERLKGVDSTLKIQPAELGDSAVYLCASSPGGGVYGYTFGSGTRLTVV.